One sample yielded the 19 T cell receptor beta chains listed below, sequenced in a study of Ad26.COV2.S vaccination and SARS-CoV-2 variants. Method: immunoSEQ multiplex PCR; TCRdb's copy keeps in-frame clones and lacks some. The sample carries 400,000 to 450,000 clones, 80% to 95% recorded once. Treatment in this sample: 15 to 20 received Ad26.COV2.S at low or high dose, single or two shots; five or six received placebo; per-sample allocation not given. The samples were gathered on day 63 after the first injection of vaccine or placebo. The sample was peripheral blood, taken in a trial of Ad26.COV2.S vaccine versus placebo. These receptors were obtained from a person between 18 and 59 years old who received the Ad26.COV2.S COVID-19 vaccine or a placebo.

The gene calls are TRBV6-6 and TRBJ1-6; maybe TRBD1 (6 bases). The V and J ends lost 7 bases and 9 bases respectively, with 13 bases between them. The CDR3 covers 13 residues. Germline CDR1 MNHNY, CDR2 SVGAGI (reference sequence). The CDR3 DNA reads as TGTGCCAGCAAACAGGGATGGGGTTCACCCCTCCACTTT. Residues: CASKQGWGSPLHF.

J is TRBJ2-6 and V is TRBV4-3; a possible D gene is TRBD2 (5 bases). The length of the CDR3 is 14 residues. Looked up from germline, CDR1 is LGHNA and CDR2 is YSLEER. Trimming removed 4 bases from V and 1 base from J, with 5 bases in between. In nucleotides, the CDR3 is TGCGCCAGCAGCCCGGGATCTGGGGCCAACGTCCTGACTTTC. Translation gives CASSPGSGANVLTF.

This chain links TRBV5-6 with TRBJ2-1; D uncertain. Trimming removed 4 bases from V and 4 bases from J, with 12 bases in between. This CDR3 has 14 residues. Germline V gene data show CDR1 as SGHDT and CDR2 as YYEEEE. CDR3 sequence reads: CASSGRPSYNEQFF. Here the CDR3 DNA reads TGTGCCAGCAGCGGAAGACCGAGTTACAATGAGCAGTTCTTC.

This rearrangement joins TRBV4-3 to TRBJ1-5, with TRBD1 matching over 8 bases. Trimming took 0 bases from V and 3 from J; bases not matched to a gene: 10. The CDR3 consists of 18 residues. Germline V CDR1 and CDR2: LGHNA, YSLEER. CDR3: CASSQEAGGSGNNQPQHF. The CDR3 DNA reads TGCGCCAGCAGCCAAGAGGCAGGGGGCTCTGGGAACAATCAGCCCCAGCATTTT.

The V gene is TRBV10-3, the J gene TRBJ1-6; D may be TRBD1 (5 bases). The germline V gene has CDR1 ENHRY and CDR2 SYGVKD. V lost 5 bases and J 10 bases, leaving 9 bases between the germline ends. This CDR3 has 12 residues. The CDR3 nucleotides read TGTGCCATCAGTAGGGGTTCCTCACCCCTCCACTTT. As protein: CAISRGSSPLHF.

This chain links TRBV7-3 with TRBJ2-2; 8 bases line up with TRBD2. The V gene's germline CDR1 is SGHTA and CDR2 FQGTGA. V lost 5 bases to trimming and J lost 0 bases; unmatched junction nucleotides: 11. The CDR3 covers 18 residues. CDR3 protein: CASSPRAGDSANTGELFF. CDR3 DNA: TGTGCCAGCAGCCCGAGAGCGGGAGATTCCGCGAACACCGGGGAGCTGTTTTTT.

This chain's CDR3 is CAWSGYSNQPQHF. The CDR3 DNA follows: TGTGCCTGGAGCGGGTATAGCAATCAGCCCCAGCATTTT. The V call is TRBV30, the J call TRBJ1-5; no clear D. CDR1 and CDR2 (germline): GTSNPN, SVGIG (reference sequence). The CDR3 length is 13 residues. V lost 3 bases to trimming and J lost 0 bases, with 6 bases between them.

The chain employs TRBV7-9 and TRBJ1-2; 7 bases line up with TRBD1. Per the germline V gene, CDR1 is SEHNR and CDR2 is FQNEAQ (reference sequence). Trimming removed 6 bases from V and 7 bases from J; junction bases left unmatched: 11. CDR3 length: 14 residues. CDR3 nucleotide sequence: TGTGCCAGCAGTCCGACAGGGTCCCGAGGTGGCTACACCTTC. Translated, it gives CASSPTGSRGGYTF.

The rearrangement links TRBV28 to TRBJ1-1, with D unresolved. The CDR3 totals 12 residues. Germline assignment: CDR1 MDHEN and CDR2 SYDVKM. V was trimmed by 10 bases and J by 1 base, leaving 10 bases between them. The CDR3 is CATLQPNTEAFF. The CDR3, as DNA: TGTGCCACTTTACAACCGAACACTGAAGCTTTCTTT. Filled out from reference TRBV28 and TRBJ1-1, the complete variable domain reads DVKVTQSSRYLVKRTGEKVFLECVQDMDHENMFWYRQDPGLGLRLIYFSYDVKMKEKGDIPEGYSVSREKKERFSLILESASTNQTSMYLCATLQPNTEAFFGQGTRLTVV.

The CDR3, as DNA: TGTGCCAGCAGCCCCAATCGGCGGGAGGGAGGCAATGAGCAGTTCTTC. It is translated as CASSPNRREGGNEQFF. This chain uses TRBV7-9 with TRBJ2-1; 9 bases map to TRBD2. CDR1 and CDR2 (germline): SEHNR, FQNEAQ (reference sequence). After removal of 5 bases from V and 6 bases from J, the junction contained 11 bases not matched to a gene. The CDR3 extends over 16 amino acids.

This clone was seen a handful of times. The V call is TRBV19, the J call TRBJ1-1, with D unresolved. V dropped 3 bases and J dropped 8 bases, with 13 bases sitting between them. The CDR3 spans 13 residues. Looked up from germline, CDR1 is LNHDA and CDR2 is SQIVND (reference sequence). The CDR3: CASSIAPNGEAFF. The CDR3, as DNA: TGTGCCAGTAGTATCGCTCCCAATGGGGAAGCTTTCTTT.

Only a few counts were recorded for this clone. This rearrangement joins TRBV7-9 to TRBJ1-4; a weak D match, TRBD1 (6 bases). The CDR3 has 15 amino acids. Germline lookup yields CDR1 SEHNR and CDR2 FQNEAQ (reference sequence). Trimming removed 2 bases from V and 6 bases from J, with 13 bases in between. In DNA, the CDR3 is TGTGCCAGCAGCTTATTTAGTCAGGGGTATGAAAAACTGTTTTTT. Amino acids: CASSLFSQGYEKLFF.

The CDR3 DNA follows: TGTGCCTGGAGTCCGGGACAACAACAGCCCCAGCATTTT. It specifies CAWSPGQQQPQHF. The chain has TRBV30 and TRBJ1-5, with D tentatively TRBD1 (6 bases). Trimming took off 2 bases at V and 7 bases at J, with 12 bases between the two ends. This CDR3 contains 13 residues. Germline CDR1 reads GTSNPN; CDR2 reads SVGIG (reference sequence).

CDR3 loop: CASRKGADTQYF. In nucleotides, the CDR3 is TGTGCCAGCAGGAAAGGAGCAGATACGCAGTATTTT. This chain uses TRBV7-2 with TRBJ2-3, with D hard to call. Germline V CDR1 and CDR2: SGHTA, FQGNSA. The ends were cut back, 6 bases at V and 4 bases at J, with 8 bases in the middle. This CDR3 region has 12 residues.

The V call is TRBV5-6, the J call TRBJ2-2; a weak D match, TRBD1 (7 bases). The germline V and J ends were trimmed by 5 bases and 8 bases, with 19 bases remaining between them. CDR3 length: 15 amino acids. Germline V CDR1 and CDR2: SGHDT, YYEEEE. The CDR3 loop is CASSLRPGGLGELFF. The CDR3, as DNA: TGTGCCAGCAGTTTACGGCCAGGGGGACTGGGGGAGCTGTTTTTT.

This chain uses TRBV18 with TRBJ1-1; perhaps TRBD1 as D (5 bases). The CDR3 contains 13 residues. In germline, CDR1 is KGHSH, CDR2 LQKENI. V shed 0 bases and J shed 10 bases, with 12 bases lying between them. CDR3 residues: CASSPPGVDGAFF. CDR3 bases: TGTGCCAGCTCACCACCGGGGGTAGACGGAGCTTTCTTT.

The genes are TRBV7-9 and TRBJ1-5; 10 bases are a match to TRBD1. The length of the CDR3 is 15 residues. Germline V CDR1 and CDR2: SEHNR, FQNEAQ (reference sequence). J was trimmed by 6 bases and V by 2 bases; bases with no gene match: 4. CDR3 loop: CASSLWDRGSQPQHF. The CDR3 DNA reads as TGTGCCAGCAGCTTATGGGACAGGGGAAGTCAGCCCCAGCATTTT. The full variable domain, its missing parts supplied by reference TRBV7-9 and TRBJ1-5, is DTGVSQNPRHKITKRGQNVTFRCDPISEHNRLYWYRQTLGQGPEFLTYFQNEAQLEKSRLLSDRFSAERPKGSFSTLEIQRTEQGDSAMYLCASSLWDRGSQPQHFGDGTRLSIL.

The J gene is TRBJ2-3, the V gene TRBV19, with 11 bases aligning to TRBD2. This CDR3 is 17 amino acids long. The J segment lost 3 bases and the V segment lost 5 bases, leaving 10 bases of the junction unmatched. Germline CDR1 and CDR2: LNHDA and SQIVND (reference sequence). For the CDR3, the DNA is TGTGCCAGTAGTCACAGGGGTAGCGGGAGGGCGACAGATACGCAGTATTTT. It codes for CASSHRGSGRATDTQYF.

V usage is TRBV6-2 or TRBV6-3 and J usage is TRBJ1-1; D might be TRBD1 (5 bases). This CDR3 has 15 residues. Per germline, CDR1 MNHEY and CDR2 SVGEGT. Trimming cost V 0 bases and J 4 bases, with 12 bases left between them. The CDR3 DNA is TGTGCCAGCAGTTACTCACCAGGGTTGAGCACTGAAGCTTTCTTT. It encodes CASSYSPGLSTEAFF.